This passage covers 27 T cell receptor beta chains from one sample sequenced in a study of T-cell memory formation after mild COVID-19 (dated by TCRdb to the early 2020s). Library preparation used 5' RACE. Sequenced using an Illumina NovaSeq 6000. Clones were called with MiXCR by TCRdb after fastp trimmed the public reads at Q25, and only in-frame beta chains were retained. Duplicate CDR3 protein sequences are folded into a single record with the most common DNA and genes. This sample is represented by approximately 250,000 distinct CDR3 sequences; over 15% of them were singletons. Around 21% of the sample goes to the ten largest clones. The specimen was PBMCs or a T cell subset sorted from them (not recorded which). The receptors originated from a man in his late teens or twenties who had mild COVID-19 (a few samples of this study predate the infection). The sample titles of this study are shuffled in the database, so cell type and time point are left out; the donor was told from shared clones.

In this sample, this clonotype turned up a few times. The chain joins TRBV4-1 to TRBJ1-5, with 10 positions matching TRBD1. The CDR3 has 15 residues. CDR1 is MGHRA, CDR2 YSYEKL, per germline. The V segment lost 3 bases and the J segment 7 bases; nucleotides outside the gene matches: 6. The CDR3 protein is CASSQVDRGEQPQHF. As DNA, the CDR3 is TGCGCCAGCAGCCAGGTGGACAGGGGGGAGCAGCCCCAGCATTTT.

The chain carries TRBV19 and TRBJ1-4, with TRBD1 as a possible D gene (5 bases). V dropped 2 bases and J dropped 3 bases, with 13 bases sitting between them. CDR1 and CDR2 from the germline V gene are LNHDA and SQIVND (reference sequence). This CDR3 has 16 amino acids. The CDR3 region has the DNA TGTGCCAGTAGTATATGGGGACGGGGATCTAATGAAAAACTGTTTTTT. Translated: CASSIWGRGSNEKLFF.

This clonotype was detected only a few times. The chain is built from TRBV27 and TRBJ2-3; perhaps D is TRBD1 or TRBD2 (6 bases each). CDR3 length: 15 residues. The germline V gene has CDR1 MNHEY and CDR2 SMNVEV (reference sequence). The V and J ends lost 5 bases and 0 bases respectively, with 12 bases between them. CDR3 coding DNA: TGTGCCAGCAGTACACCGGGGGCTAGCACAGATACGCAGTATTTT. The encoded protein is CASSTPGASTDTQYF.

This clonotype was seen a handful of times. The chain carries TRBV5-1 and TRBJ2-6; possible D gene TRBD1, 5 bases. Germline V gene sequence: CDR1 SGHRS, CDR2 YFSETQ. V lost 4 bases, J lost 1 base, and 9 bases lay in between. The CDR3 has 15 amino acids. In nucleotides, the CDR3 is TGCGCCAGCAGCGCCTCAGGGTCTGGGGCCAACGTCCTGACTTTC. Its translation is CASSASGSGANVLTF.

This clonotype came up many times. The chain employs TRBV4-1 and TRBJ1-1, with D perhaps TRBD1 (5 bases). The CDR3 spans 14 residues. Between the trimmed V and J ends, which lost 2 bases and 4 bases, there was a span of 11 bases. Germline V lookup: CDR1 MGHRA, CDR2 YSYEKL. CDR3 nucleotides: TGCGCCAGCAGCCAACCGACGGGGGGCACTGAAGCTTTCTTT. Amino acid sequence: CASSQPTGGTEAFF.

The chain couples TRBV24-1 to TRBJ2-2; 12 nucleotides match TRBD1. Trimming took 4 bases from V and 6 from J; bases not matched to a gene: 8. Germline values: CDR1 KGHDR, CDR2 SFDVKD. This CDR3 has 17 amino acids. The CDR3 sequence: CATSESGTGGLAGELFF. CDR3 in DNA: TGTGCCACCAGTGAGTCTGGGACAGGGGGCTTGGCCGGGGAGCTGTTTTTT.

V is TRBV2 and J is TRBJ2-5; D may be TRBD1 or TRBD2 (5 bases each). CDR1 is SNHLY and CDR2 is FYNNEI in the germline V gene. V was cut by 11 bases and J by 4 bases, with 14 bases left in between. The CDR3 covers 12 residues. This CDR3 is CAERGAGETQYF. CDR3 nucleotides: TGTGCCGAGAGGGGCGCCGGAGAGACCCAGTACTTC. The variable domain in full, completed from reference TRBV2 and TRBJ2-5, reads EPEVTQTPSHQVTQMGQEVILRCVPISNHLYFYWYRQILGQKVEFLVSFYNNEISEKSEIFDDQFSVERPDGSNFTLKIRSTKLEDSAMYFCAERGAGETQYFGPGTRLLVL.

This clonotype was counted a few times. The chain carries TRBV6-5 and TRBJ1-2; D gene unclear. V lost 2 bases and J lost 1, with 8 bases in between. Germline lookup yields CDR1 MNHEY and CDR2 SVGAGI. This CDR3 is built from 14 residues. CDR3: CASSYSGFNYGYTF. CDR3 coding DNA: TGTGCCAGCAGTTACAGTGGTTTTAACTATGGCTACACCTTC.

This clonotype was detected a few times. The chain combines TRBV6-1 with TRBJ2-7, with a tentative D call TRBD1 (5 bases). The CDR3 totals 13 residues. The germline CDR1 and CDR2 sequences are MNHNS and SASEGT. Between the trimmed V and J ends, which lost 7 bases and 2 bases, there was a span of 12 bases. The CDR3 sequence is CASTPGPPYEQYF. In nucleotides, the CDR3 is TGTGCCAGCACGCCAGGGCCTCCCTACGAGCAGTACTTC.

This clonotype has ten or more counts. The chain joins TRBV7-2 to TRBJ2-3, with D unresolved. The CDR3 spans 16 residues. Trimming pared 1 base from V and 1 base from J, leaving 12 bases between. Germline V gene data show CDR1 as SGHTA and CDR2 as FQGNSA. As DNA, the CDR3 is TGTGCCAGCAGCTTAGGAGCGTCCACGCGCACAGATACGCAGTATTTT. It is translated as CASSLGASTRTDTQYF. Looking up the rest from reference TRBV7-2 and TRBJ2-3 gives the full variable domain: GAGVSQSPSNKVTEKGKDVELRCDPISGHTALYWYRQSLGQGLEFLIYFQGNSAPDKSGLPSDRFSAERTGGSVSTLTIQRTQQEDSAVYLCASSLGASTRTDTQYFGPGTRLTVL.

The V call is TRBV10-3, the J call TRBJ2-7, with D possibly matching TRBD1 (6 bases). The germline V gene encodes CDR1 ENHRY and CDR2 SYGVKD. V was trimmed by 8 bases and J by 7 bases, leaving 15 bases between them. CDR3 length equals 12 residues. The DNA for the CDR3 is TGTGCCATCGGAGAGGGGGATGGGGAGCAGTACGTC. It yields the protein CAIGEGDGEQYV.

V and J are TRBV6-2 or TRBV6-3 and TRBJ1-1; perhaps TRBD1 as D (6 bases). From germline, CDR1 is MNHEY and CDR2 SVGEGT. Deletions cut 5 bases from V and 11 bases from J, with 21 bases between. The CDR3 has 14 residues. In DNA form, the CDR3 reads TGTGCCAGCAGTAACCGAACAGGGACCGCGGGGGCTTTCTTT. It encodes CASSNRTGTAGAFF.

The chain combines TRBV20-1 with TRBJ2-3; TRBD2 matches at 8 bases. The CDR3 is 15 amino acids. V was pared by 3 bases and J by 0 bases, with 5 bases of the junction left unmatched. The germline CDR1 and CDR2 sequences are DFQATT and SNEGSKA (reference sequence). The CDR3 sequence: CSASGGALSTDTQYF. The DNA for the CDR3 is TGCAGTGCTAGCGGGGGGGCCTTGAGCACAGATACGCAGTATTTT.

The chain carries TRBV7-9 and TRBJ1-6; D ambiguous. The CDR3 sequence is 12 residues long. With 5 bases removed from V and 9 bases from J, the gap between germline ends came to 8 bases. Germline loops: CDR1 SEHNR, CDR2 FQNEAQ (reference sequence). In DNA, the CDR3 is TGTGCCAGCAGCCGCGACCGTTCACCCCTCCACTTT. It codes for CASSRDRSPLHF.

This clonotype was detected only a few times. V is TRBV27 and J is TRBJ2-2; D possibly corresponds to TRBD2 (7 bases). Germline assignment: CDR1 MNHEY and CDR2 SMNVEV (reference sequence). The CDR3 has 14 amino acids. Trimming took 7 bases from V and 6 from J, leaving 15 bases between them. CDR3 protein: CASKGEGDAGELFF. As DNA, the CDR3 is TGTGCCAGCAAGGGGGAGGGGGACGCCGGGGAGCTGTTTTTT.

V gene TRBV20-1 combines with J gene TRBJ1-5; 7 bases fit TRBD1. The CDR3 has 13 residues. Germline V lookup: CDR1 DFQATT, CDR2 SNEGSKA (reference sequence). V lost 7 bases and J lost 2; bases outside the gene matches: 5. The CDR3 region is CSVNRGGNQPQHF. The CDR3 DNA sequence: TGCAGTGTAAACAGGGGCGGCAATCAGCCCCAGCATTTT.

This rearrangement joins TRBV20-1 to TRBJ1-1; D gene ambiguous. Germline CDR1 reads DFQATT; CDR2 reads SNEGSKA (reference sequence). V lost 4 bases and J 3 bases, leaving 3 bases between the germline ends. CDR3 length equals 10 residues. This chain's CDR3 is CSAIDTEAFF. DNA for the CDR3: TGCAGTGCTATAGACACTGAAGCTTTCTTT.

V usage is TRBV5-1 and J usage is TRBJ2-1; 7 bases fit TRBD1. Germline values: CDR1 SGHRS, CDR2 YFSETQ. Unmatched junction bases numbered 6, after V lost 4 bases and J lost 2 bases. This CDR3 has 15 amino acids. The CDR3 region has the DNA TGCGCCAGCAGCCCCTCGGGACAGACCTACAATGAGCAGTTCTTC. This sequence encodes CASSPSGQTYNEQFF. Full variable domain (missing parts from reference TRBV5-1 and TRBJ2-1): KAGVTQTPRYLIKTRGQQVTLSCSPISGHRSVSWYQQTPGQGLQFLFEYFSETQRNKGNFPGRFSGRQFSNSRSEMNVSTLELGDSALYLCASSPSGQTYNEQFFGPGTRLTVL.

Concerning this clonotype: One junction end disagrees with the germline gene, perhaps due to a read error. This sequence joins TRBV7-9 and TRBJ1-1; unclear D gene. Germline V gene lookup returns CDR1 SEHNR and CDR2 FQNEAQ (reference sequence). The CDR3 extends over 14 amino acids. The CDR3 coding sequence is TGTGCCAGCAACATCGTGAGGGAGAACGCTGAAGCTTTCTTT. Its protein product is CASNIVRENAEAFF.

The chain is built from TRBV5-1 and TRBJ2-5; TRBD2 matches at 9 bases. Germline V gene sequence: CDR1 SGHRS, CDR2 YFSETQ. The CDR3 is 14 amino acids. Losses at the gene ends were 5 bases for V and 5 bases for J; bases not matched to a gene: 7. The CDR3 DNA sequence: TGCGCCAGCAGACCGGGACTAGCCATGGAGACCCAGTACTTC. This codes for CASRPGLAMETQYF.

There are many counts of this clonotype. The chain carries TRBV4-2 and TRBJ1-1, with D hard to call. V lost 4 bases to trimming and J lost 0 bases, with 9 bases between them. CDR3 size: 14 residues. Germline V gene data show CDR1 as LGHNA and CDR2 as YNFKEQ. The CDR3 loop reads CASSRRGLNTEAFF. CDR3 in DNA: TGTGCCAGCAGCCGGCGAGGGTTGAACACTGAAGCTTTCTTT.

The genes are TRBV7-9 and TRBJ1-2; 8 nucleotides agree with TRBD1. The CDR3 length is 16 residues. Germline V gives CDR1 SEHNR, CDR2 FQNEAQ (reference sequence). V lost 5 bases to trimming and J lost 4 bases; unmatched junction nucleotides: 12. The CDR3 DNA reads TGTGCCAGCAGCCCTGATGACAGGGGATTTGGCTATGGCTACACCTTC. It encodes CASSPDDRGFGYGYTF.

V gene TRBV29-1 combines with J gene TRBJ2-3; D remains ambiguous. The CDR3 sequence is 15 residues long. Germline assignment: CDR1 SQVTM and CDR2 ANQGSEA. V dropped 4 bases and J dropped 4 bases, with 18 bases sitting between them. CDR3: CSVGILAVTADTQYF. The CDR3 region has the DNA TGCAGCGTTGGTATCCTGGCCGTGACGGCAGATACGCAGTATTTT.

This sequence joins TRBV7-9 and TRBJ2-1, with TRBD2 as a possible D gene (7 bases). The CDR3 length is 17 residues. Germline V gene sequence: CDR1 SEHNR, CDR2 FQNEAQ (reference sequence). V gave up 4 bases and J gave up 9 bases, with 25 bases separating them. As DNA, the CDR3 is TGTGCCAGCAGCTCTACCCCGGGGGCGGGGGCTCCCGGTGAGCAGTTCTTC. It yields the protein CASSSTPGAGAPGEQFF.

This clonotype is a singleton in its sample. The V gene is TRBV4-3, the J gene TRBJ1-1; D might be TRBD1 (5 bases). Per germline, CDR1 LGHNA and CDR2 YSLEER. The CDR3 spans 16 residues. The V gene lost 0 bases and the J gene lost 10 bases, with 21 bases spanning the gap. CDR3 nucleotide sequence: TGCGCCAGCAGCCAAGATCTAGTGGGGCCTAGGGTAGGAGCTTTCTTT. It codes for CASSQDLVGPRVGAFF.

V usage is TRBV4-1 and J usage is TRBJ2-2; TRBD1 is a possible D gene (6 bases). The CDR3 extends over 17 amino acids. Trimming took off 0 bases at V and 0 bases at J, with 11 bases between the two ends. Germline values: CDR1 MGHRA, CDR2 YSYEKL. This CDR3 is CASSQESRGSNTGELFF. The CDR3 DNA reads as TGCGCCAGCAGCCAAGAATCCAGGGGATCGAACACCGGGGAGCTGTTTTTT.

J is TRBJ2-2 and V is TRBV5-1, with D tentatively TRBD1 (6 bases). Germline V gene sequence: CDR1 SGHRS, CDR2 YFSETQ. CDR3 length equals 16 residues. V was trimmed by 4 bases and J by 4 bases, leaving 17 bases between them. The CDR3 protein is CASSPVGAGITGELFF. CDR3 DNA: TGCGCCAGCAGCCCGGTGGGGGCCGGTATCACCGGGGAGCTGTTTTTT.